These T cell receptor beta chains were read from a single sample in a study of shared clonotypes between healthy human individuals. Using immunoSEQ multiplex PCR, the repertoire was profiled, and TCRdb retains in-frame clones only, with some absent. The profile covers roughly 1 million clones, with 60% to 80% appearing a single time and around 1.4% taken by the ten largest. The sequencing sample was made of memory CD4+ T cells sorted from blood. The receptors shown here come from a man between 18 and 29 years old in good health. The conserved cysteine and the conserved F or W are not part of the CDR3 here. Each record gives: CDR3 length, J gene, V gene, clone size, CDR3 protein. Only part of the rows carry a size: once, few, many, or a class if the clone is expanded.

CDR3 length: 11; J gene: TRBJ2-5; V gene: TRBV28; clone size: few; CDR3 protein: ASSQGREETQY
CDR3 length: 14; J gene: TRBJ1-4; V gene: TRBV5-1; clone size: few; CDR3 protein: ASSPGRAATNEKLF
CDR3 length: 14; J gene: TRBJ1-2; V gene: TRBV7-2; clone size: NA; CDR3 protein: ASSLDGTGGTYGYT
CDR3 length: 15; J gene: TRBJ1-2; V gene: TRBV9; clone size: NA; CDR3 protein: ASSPSPTQGISYGYT
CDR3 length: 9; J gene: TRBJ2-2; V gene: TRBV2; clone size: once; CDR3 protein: ASSGSGELF
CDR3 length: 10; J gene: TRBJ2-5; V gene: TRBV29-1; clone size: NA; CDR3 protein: SVKGGGETQY
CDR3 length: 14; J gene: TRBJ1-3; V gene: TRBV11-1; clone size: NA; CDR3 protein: ASSLRQGLSGNTIY
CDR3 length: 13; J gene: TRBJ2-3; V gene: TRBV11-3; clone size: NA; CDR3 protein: ASSPRTSGADTQY
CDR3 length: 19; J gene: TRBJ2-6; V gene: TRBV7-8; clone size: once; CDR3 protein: ASSLDAAGGPWGPGANVLT
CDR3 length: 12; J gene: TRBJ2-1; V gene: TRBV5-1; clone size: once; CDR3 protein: ASSWDSSYNEQF
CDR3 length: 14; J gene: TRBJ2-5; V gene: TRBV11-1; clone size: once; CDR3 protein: ASSLGMTVEQETQY
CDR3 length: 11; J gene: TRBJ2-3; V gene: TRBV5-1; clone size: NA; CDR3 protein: ASSSGSTDTQY
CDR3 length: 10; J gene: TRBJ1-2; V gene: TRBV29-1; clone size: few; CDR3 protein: SVERLPYGYT
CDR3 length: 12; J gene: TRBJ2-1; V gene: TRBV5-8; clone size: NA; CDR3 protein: ASSFGGKYNEQF
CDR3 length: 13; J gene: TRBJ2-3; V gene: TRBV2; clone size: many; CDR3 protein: ASNPYGGATDTQY
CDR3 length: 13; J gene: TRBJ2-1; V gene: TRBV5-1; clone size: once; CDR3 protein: ASSPAGGAPNEQF
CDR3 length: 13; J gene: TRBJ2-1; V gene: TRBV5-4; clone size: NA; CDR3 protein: ASSLAGRAINEQF
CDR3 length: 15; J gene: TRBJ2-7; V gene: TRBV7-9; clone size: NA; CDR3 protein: ASRSMPGPQSSYEQY
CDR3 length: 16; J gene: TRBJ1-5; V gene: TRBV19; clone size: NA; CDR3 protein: ASSIVFGGRYSNQPQH
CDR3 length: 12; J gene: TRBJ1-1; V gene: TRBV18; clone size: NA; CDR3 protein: ASSQQGLDTEAF
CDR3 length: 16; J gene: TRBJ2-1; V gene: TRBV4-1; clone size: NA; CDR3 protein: ASSQDGGAGGLYNEQF
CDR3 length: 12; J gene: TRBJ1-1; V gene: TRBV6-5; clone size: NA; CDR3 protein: ASHRGNAGTEAF
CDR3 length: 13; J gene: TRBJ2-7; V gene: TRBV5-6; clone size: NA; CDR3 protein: ASSLPGLHTYEQY